The rows below give T cell receptor beta chains drawn from one sample of a study of blood T cell repertoires in COVID-19. Measured with immunoSEQ multiplex PCR; TCRdb has only the in-frame clones, and not every one. The data show about 150,000 clones, about four fifths seen once. Sequencing was carried out using peripheral blood. The receptors originated from a man aged 65 to 85 with acute or convalescent COVID-19. The CDR3 runs from the conserved cysteine through the conserved F or W. A D gene is named only where the DNA matches it firmly. A row's size may be missing; if present it is once, few, many or a size class.

CDR3nt: TGCGCCAGCAGCTTGATTCCGGGACAGGGGTCCTACGAGCAGTACTTC; CDR3aa: CASSLIPGQGSYEQYF; abundance: few; j_gene: TRBJ2-7; v_gene: TRBV5-1; d_gene: TRBD1
CDR3nt: TGTGCCAGCTCACCACCGTGGACAGGGGACACCGGGGAGCTGTTTTTT; CDR3aa: CASSPPWTGDTGELFF; abundance: once; j_gene: TRBJ2-2; v_gene: TRBV18; d_gene: TRBD1
CDR3nt: TGTGCCAGCAGCGTAGTACGGGGATACACAGATACGCAGTATTTT; CDR3aa: CASSVVRGYTDTQYF; abundance: -; j_gene: TRBJ2-3; v_gene: TRBV9; d_gene: -
CDR3nt: TGTGCCAGCTGCTTGGACAGGGGGGATGGCTACACCTTC; CDR3aa: CASCLDRGDGYTF; abundance: once; j_gene: TRBJ1-2; v_gene: TRBV2; d_gene: TRBD1
CDR3nt: TGTGCCAGCAGCTTAGGGGTGACAGATACCGGGGAGCTGTTTTTT; CDR3aa: CASSLGVTDTGELFF; abundance: -; j_gene: TRBJ2-2; v_gene: TRBV11-2; d_gene: -
CDR3nt: TGTGCCAGCACCACCGGGATGTCGACAGATACGCAGTATTTT; CDR3aa: CASTTGMSTDTQYF; abundance: -; j_gene: TRBJ2-3; v_gene: TRBV7-9; d_gene: -
CDR3nt: TGTGCCAGTAGTTTGCACCCGGGACAATTGGCCAAAAACATTCAGTACTTC; CDR3aa: CASSLHPGQLAKNIQYF; abundance: -; j_gene: TRBJ2-4; v_gene: TRBV19; d_gene: -
CDR3nt: TGTGCCAGCAGCTTAAGGTCGGCAGGCTCTCGAGAGAGCAATCAGCCCCAGCATTTT; CDR3aa: CASSLRSAGSRESNQPQHF; abundance: -; j_gene: TRBJ1-5; v_gene: TRBV7-3; d_gene: -
CDR3nt: TGTGCCAGCAGCCACCGGTCGGGGGGGCAAGGAGAGACCCAGTACTTC; CDR3aa: CASSHRSGGQGETQYF; abundance: -; j_gene: TRBJ2-5; v_gene: TRBV11-3; d_gene: TRBD2
CDR3nt: TGTGCCAGCAGTGAAGGTGGTTCGCTGAGGGAGCAGTTCTTC; CDR3aa: CASSEGGSLREQFF; abundance: -; j_gene: TRBJ2-1; v_gene: TRBV25-1; d_gene: -
CDR3nt: TGTGCCAGCAGTGGGTACAGGGTCGATGAGCAGTTCTTC; CDR3aa: CASSGYRVDEQFF; abundance: -; j_gene: TRBJ2-1; v_gene: TRBV25-1; d_gene: -
CDR3nt: TGTGCCAGCAGCTTAGATGCTCGGGACAGGGACACCGGGGAGCTGTTTTTT; CDR3aa: CASSLDARDRDTGELFF; abundance: -; j_gene: TRBJ2-2; v_gene: TRBV7-8; d_gene: TRBD1
CDR3nt: TGTGCCAGCAGTGGGACAGACGCAACTAATGAAAAACTGTTTTTT; CDR3aa: CASSGTDATNEKLFF; abundance: -; j_gene: TRBJ1-4; v_gene: TRBV28; d_gene: TRBD1
CDR3nt: TGTGCCAGCAGTTACTCGAGGAGCCGCAATCAGCCCCAGCATTTT; CDR3aa: CASSYSRSRNQPQHF; abundance: -; j_gene: TRBJ1-5; v_gene: TRBV6-5; d_gene: -
CDR3nt: TGTGCCAGCAGCTTCGAGGGTGAGGGAACTGAAGCTTTCTTT; CDR3aa: CASSFEGEGTEAFF; abundance: -; j_gene: TRBJ1-1; v_gene: TRBV11-3; d_gene: -
CDR3nt: TGCGCCAGCAGCTTAACAGGGGATAGCAATCAGCCCCAGCATTTT; CDR3aa: CASSLTGDSNQPQHF; abundance: few; j_gene: TRBJ1-5; v_gene: TRBV5-1; d_gene: TRBD1
CDR3nt: TGTGCCATCAGTGGTTCTGGAACCGGGACTGGCACCTACGAGCAGTACTTC; CDR3aa: CAISGSGTGTGTYEQYF; abundance: -; j_gene: TRBJ2-7; v_gene: TRBV10-3; d_gene: -
CDR3nt: TGCAGCGTTGCGGGGGGTGGATCGAACACTGAAGCTTTCTTT; CDR3aa: CSVAGGGSNTEAFF; abundance: many; j_gene: TRBJ1-1; v_gene: TRBV29-1; d_gene: -
CDR3nt: TGTGCCAGCAGTGAAGAGCGAGGGTCCGAGCAGTACTTC; CDR3aa: CASSEERGSEQYF; abundance: -; j_gene: TRBJ2-7; v_gene: TRBV6-1; d_gene: -
CDR3nt: TGTGCCAGCAGCTCCTCTAGATACAATGAGCAGTTCTTC; CDR3aa: CASSSSRYNEQFF; abundance: once; j_gene: TRBJ2-1; v_gene: TRBV11-2; d_gene: -
CDR3nt: TGTGCCAGCAGCTTACAGGGGGCGGTTAACTATGGCTACACCTTC; CDR3aa: CASSLQGAVNYGYTF; abundance: few; j_gene: TRBJ1-2; v_gene: TRBV5-4; d_gene: TRBD1
CDR3nt: TGTGCCAGCAGCTTTAGAGGAGACGAGCAGTACTTC; CDR3aa: CASSFRGDEQYF; abundance: -; j_gene: TRBJ2-7; v_gene: TRBV7-2; d_gene: -
CDR3nt: TGTGCCAGCAGTGAAAGGTGGGAGACAGGGGGCTACACCTTC; CDR3aa: CASSERWETGGYTF; abundance: -; j_gene: TRBJ1-2; v_gene: TRBV25-1; d_gene: TRBD1
CDR3nt: TGTGCCAGCTCATTTGACGGGACAGGGGCCTATGGCTACACCTTC; CDR3aa: CASSFDGTGAYGYTF; abundance: -; j_gene: TRBJ1-2; v_gene: TRBV18; d_gene: TRBD1
CDR3nt: TGTGCCAGCTCACCGCAGGGCCATACGCAGTATTTT; CDR3aa: CASSPQGHTQYF; abundance: -; j_gene: TRBJ2-3; v_gene: TRBV18; d_gene: -
CDR3nt: TGTGCCACCAGTGACCCCCGGACAGGGGGTTTTAGCAATCAGCCCCAGCATTTT; CDR3aa: CATSDPRTGGFSNQPQHF; abundance: -; j_gene: TRBJ1-5; v_gene: TRBV24-1; d_gene: TRBD1
CDR3nt: TGCGCCAGCAGCCATCACGACAGGTTAAATAATTCACCCCTCCACTTT; CDR3aa: CASSHHDRLNNSPLHF; abundance: -; j_gene: TRBJ1-6; v_gene: TRBV4-1; d_gene: -
CDR3nt: TGTGCCAGCCGTCGGACTAGCGGGGATGCCGGGAAGACCCAGTACTTC; CDR3aa: CASRRTSGDAGKTQYF; abundance: -; j_gene: TRBJ2-5; v_gene: TRBV2; d_gene: TRBD2
CDR3nt: TGTGCCAGCAGCTTAGACCCCAACAGCGGACCCCACGGCTACACCTTC; CDR3aa: CASSLDPNSGPHGYTF; abundance: few; j_gene: TRBJ1-2; v_gene: TRBV7-8; d_gene: -
CDR3nt: TGTGCCAGTAGTGAACTAGCGGGGGGGCCCTACAATGAGCAGTTCTTC; CDR3aa: CASSELAGGPYNEQFF; abundance: -; j_gene: TRBJ2-1; v_gene: TRBV19; d_gene: TRBD2
CDR3nt: TGTGCCAGCAGCGCCAGGGACAGCTCCTACGAGCAGTACTTC; CDR3aa: CASSARDSSYEQYF; abundance: few; j_gene: TRBJ2-7; v_gene: TRBV7-8; d_gene: TRBD1
CDR3nt: TGTGCTAGCAGCTTAGCGGAGGGACAGGGGACCGGGGAGCTGTTTTTT; CDR3aa: CASSLAEGQGTGELFF; abundance: -; j_gene: TRBJ2-2; v_gene: TRBV7-7; d_gene: TRBD1
CDR3nt: TGTGCCAGTAGTCCACGGACAGGGGGACCCTACGAGCAGTACTTC; CDR3aa: CASSPRTGGPYEQYF; abundance: -; j_gene: TRBJ2-7; v_gene: TRBV19; d_gene: TRBD1
CDR3nt: TGTGCCAGCAGTCCGACCGGGGACAGGGGTCGCTACACCTTC; CDR3aa: CASSPTGDRGRYTF; abundance: -; j_gene: TRBJ1-2; v_gene: TRBV27; d_gene: TRBD1
CDR3nt: TGTGCCACTACTACCGACAGAATGAACACTGAAGCTTTCTTT; CDR3aa: CATTTDRMNTEAFF; abundance: -; j_gene: TRBJ1-1; v_gene: TRBV10-3; d_gene: -
CDR3nt: TGTGCCACCAGCGGGATTGGGCATGTCCCCGTTTCCATGGCCGGAGGGCACCCAGGCAATGAGCAGTTCTTC; CDR3aa: CATSGIGHVPVSMAGGHPGNEQFF; abundance: -; j_gene: TRBJ2-1; v_gene: TRBV24-1; d_gene: -
CDR3nt: TGTGCCAGCAGCGGGGGACTACCACCCATCACAGATACGCAGTATTTT; CDR3aa: CASSGGLPPITDTQYF; abundance: -; j_gene: TRBJ2-3; v_gene: TRBV9; d_gene: TRBD2
CDR3nt: TGTGCCAGCAGCTTAAGGGGGACCTCCTACGAGCAGTACTTC; CDR3aa: CASSLRGTSYEQYF; abundance: -; j_gene: TRBJ2-7; v_gene: TRBV11-2; d_gene: -
CDR3nt: TGTGCCAGCAGTTTATTCGGGGGAAGCTATGGCTACACCTTC; CDR3aa: CASSLFGGSYGYTF; abundance: -; j_gene: TRBJ1-2; v_gene: TRBV27; d_gene: -
CDR3nt: TGTGCCAGCAGTGACGACAGGGGGAGAAACACCATATATTTT; CDR3aa: CASSDDRGRNTIYF; abundance: -; j_gene: TRBJ1-3; v_gene: TRBV6-1; d_gene: TRBD1
CDR3nt: TGCGCCAGCAGTGGACAGGGATTTGAGACCCAGTACTTC; CDR3aa: CASSGQGFETQYF; abundance: -; j_gene: TRBJ2-5; v_gene: TRBV10-1; d_gene: TRBD1
CDR3nt: TGCAGCGGTCAACAGGCCATGAACACTGAAGCTTTCTTT; CDR3aa: CSGQQAMNTEAFF; abundance: -; j_gene: TRBJ1-1; v_gene: TRBV29-1; d_gene: -
CDR3nt: TGTGCCAGCAGCTTGGCACAAGGGGGGGCGCTTGGCTACACCTTC; CDR3aa: CASSLAQGGALGYTF; abundance: -; j_gene: TRBJ1-2; v_gene: TRBV5-5; d_gene: -
CDR3nt: TGTGCCAGCAGCCGCCCAACAGGGGCCTCCTACGAGCAGTACTTC; CDR3aa: CASSRPTGASYEQYF; abundance: -; j_gene: TRBJ2-7; v_gene: TRBV11-2; d_gene: TRBD1
CDR3nt: TGTGCCACCCGGACAGCTTATAATTCACCCCTCCACTTT; CDR3aa: CATRTAYNSPLHF; abundance: -; j_gene: TRBJ1-6; v_gene: TRBV6-6; d_gene: -
CDR3nt: TGTGCCAGCAATACTAGGGGGGACAGCCGCTACGAGCAGTACTTC; CDR3aa: CASNTRGDSRYEQYF; abundance: -; j_gene: TRBJ2-7; v_gene: TRBV6-5; d_gene: -